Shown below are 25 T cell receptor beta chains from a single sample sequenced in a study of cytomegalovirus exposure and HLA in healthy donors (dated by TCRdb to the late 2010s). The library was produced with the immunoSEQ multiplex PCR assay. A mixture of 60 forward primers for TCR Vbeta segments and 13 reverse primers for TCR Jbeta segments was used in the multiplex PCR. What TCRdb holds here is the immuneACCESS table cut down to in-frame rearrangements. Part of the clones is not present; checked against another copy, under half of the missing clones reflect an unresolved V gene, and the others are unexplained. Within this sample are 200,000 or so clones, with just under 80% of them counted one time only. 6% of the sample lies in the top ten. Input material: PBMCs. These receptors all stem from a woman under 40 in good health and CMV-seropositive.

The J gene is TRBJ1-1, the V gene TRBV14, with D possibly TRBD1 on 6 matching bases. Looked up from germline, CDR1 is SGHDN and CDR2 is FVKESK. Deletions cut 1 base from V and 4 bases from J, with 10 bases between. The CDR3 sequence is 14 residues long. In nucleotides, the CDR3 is TGTGCCAGCAGCCAAGCCCAGGGGAGCACTGAAGCTTTCTTT. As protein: CASSQAQGSTEAFF.

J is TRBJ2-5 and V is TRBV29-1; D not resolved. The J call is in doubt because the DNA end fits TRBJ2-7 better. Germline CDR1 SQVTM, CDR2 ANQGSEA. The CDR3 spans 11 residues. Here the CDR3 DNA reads TGCAGCGCCGCAAAATCCTACGAGCAGTACTTC. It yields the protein CSAAKSYEQYF.

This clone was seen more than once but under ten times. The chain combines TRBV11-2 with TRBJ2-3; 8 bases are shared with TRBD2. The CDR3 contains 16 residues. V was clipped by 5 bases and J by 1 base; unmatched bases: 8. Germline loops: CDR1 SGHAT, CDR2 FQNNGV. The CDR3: CASSPLAGPGTDTQYF. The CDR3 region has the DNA TGTGCCAGCAGCCCATTAGCGGGACCAGGCACAGATACGCAGTATTTT.

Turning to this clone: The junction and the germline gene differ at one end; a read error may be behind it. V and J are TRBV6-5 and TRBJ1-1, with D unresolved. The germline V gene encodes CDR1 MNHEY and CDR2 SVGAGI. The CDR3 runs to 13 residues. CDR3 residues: CASSYAVKTEAFF. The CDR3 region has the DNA TGTGCCAGCAGTTACGCGGTGAAGACTGAAGCTTTCTTT.

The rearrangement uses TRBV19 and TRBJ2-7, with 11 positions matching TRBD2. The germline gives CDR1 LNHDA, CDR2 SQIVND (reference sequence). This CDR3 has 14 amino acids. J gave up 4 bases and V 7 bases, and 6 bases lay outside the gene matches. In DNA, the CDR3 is TGTGCCAGTAAAACTAGCGGGAGTTTTTACGAGCAGTACTTC. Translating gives CASKTSGSFYEQYF.

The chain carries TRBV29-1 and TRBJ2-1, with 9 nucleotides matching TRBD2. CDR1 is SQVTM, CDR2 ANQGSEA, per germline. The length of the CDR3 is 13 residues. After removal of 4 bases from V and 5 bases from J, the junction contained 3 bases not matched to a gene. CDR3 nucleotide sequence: TGCAGCGTTGTTAGCGGGGGCCACAATGAGCAGTTCTTC. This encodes CSVVSGGHNEQFF.

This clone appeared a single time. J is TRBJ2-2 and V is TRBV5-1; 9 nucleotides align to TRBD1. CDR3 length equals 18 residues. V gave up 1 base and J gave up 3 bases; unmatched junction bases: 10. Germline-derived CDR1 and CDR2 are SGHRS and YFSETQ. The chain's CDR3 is CASSLRKPGTGYTGELFF. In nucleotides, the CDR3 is TGCGCCAGCAGCTTGAGGAAGCCCGGGACAGGGTACACCGGGGAGCTGTTTTTT.

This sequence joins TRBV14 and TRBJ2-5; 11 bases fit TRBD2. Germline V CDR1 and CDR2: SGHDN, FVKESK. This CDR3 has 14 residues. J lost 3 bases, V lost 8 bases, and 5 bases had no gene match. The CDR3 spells CASGGTSGEETQYF. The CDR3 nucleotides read TGTGCCAGCGGCGGGACTAGCGGTGAAGAGACCCAGTACTTC.

CDR3 DNA sequence: TGTGCCAGCAGCTTTACTAGCGGCAACCCCTACGAGCAGTACTTC. It encodes CASSFTSGNPYEQYF. J is TRBJ2-7 and V is TRBV7-9, with 8 bases identical to TRBD2. The CDR3 consists of 15 residues. V lost 3 bases to trimming and J lost 2 bases; unmatched junction nucleotides: 6. Germline V lookup: CDR1 SEHNR, CDR2 FQNEAQ (reference sequence).

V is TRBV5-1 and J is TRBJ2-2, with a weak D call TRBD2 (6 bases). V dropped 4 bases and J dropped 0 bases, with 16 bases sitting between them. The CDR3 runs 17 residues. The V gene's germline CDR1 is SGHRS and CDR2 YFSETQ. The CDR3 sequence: CASSNPRRDPNTGELFF. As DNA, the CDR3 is TGCGCCAGCAGCAACCCCCGGCGGGATCCGAACACCGGGGAGCTGTTTTTT.

The CDR3 is CASSLSFEEQYF. The DNA for the CDR3 is TGTGCCAGCAGCTTAAGCTTCGAAGAGCAGTACTTC. The gene calls are TRBV7-9 and TRBJ2-7; no clear D. Per the germline V gene, CDR1 is SEHNR and CDR2 is FQNEAQ (reference sequence). Trimming took 2 bases from V and 7 from J, leaving 9 bases between them. The CDR3 is 12 residues long. Drawing the rest from reference TRBV7-9 and TRBJ2-7, the complete variable domain is DTGVSQNPRHKITKRGQNVTFRCDPISEHNRLYWYRQTLGQGPEFLTYFQNEAQLEKSRLLSDRFSAERPKGSFSTLEIQRTEQGDSAMYLCASSLSFEEQYFGPGTRLTVT.

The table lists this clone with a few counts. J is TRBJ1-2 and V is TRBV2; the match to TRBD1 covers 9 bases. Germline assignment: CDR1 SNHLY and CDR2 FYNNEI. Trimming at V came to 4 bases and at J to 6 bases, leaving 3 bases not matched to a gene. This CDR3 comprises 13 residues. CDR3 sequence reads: CASSVRDRDGYTF. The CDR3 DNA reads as TGTGCCAGCAGTGTACGGGACAGGGATGGCTACACCTTC.

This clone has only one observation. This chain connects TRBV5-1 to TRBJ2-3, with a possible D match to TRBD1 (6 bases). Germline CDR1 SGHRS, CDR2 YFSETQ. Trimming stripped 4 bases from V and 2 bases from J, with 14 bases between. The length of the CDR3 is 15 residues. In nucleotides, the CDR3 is TGCGCCAGCAGCCCCCAGGGGATATCCACAGATACGCAGTATTTT. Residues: CASSPQGISTDTQYF.

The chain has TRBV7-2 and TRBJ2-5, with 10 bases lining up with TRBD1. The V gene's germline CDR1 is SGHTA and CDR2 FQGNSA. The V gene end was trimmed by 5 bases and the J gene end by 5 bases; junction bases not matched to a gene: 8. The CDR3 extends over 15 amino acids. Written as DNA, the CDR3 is TGTGCCAGCAGCAAAGACAGGGGGCGAGAGGAGACCCAGTACTTC. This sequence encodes CASSKDRGREETQYF.

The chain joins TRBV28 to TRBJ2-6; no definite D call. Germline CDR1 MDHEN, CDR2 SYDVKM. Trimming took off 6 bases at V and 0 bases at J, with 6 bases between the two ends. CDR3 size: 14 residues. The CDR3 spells CASSPFSGANVLTF. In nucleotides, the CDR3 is TGTGCCAGCAGCCCGTTCTCTGGGGCCAACGTCCTGACTTTC.

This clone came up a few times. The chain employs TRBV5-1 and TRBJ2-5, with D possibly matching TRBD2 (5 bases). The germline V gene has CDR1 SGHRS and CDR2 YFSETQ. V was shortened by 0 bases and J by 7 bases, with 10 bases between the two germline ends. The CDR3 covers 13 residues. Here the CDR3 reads CASSLVRDGTQYF. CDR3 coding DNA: TGCGCCAGCAGCTTGGTCCGGGATGGGACCCAGTACTTC.

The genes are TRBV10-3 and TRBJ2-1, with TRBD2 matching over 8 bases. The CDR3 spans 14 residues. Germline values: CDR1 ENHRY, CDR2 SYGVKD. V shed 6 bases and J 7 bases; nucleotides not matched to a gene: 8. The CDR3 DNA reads TGTGCCATCAGGAGGGAGAGCGGGAGTAATGAGCAGTTCTTC. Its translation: CAIRRESGSNEQFF.

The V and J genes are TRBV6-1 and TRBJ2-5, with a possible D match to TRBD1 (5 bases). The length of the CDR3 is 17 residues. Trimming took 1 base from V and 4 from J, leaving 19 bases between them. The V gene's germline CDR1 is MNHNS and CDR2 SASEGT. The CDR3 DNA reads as TGTGCCAGCAGTGAAGACCCACAGGCGGTAGGGGTAGAGACCCAGTACTTC. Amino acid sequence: CASSEDPQAVGVETQYF.

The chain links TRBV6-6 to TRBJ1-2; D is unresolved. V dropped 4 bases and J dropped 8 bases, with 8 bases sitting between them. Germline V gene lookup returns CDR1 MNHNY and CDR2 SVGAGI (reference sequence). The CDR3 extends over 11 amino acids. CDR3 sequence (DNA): TGTGCCAGCAGTTCTGGCGGGGGCTACACCTTC. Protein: CASSSGGGYTF.

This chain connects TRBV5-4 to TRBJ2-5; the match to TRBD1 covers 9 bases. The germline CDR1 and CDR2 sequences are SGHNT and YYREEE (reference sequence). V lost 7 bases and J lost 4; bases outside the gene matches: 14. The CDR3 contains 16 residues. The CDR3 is CASGGRGQGWAETQYF. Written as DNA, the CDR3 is TGTGCCAGCGGGGGGAGGGGACAGGGATGGGCAGAGACCCAGTACTTC.

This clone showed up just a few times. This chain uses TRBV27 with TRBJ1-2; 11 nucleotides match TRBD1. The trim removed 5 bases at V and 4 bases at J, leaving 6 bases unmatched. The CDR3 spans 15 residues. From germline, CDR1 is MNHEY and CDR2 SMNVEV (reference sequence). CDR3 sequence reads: CASSERTGGVYGYTF. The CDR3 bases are TGTGCCAGCAGTGAACGGACAGGGGGCGTCTATGGCTACACCTTC.

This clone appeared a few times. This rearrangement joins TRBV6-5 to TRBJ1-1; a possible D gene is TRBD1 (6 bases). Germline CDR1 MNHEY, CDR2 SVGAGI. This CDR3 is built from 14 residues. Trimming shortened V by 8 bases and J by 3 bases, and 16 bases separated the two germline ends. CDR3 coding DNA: TGTGCCAGCGCTGGCGGGGGGGCGTACACTGAAGCTTTCTTT. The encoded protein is CASAGGGAYTEAFF.

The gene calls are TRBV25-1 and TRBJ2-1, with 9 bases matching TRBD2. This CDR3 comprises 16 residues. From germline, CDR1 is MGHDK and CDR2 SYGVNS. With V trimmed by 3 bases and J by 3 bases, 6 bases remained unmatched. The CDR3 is CASSDVASGNYNEQFF. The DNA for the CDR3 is TGTGCCAGCAGTGATGTGGCTAGCGGGAACTACAATGAGCAGTTCTTC. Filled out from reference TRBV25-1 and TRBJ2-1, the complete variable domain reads EADIYQTPRYLVIGTGKKITLECSQTMGHDKMYWYQQDPGMELHLIHYSYGVNSTEKGDLSSESTVSRIRTEHFPLTLESARPSHTSQYLCASSDVASGNYNEQFFGPGTRLTVL.

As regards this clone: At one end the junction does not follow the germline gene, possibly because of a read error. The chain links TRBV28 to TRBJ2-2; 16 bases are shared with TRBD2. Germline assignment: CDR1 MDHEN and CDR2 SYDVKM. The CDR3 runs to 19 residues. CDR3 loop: CAGRLTGTSGRAGTGELFF. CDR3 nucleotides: TGTGCCGGCAGGTTAACCGGGACTAGCGGGAGGGCCGGCACCGGGGAGCTGTTTTTT.

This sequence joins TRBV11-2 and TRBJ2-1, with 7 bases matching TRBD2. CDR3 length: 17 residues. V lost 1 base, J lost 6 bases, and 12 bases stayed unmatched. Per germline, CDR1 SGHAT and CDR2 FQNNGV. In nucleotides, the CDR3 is TGTGCCAGCAGCTTAGTTTGGGGGGAGGGCCTTTTCAATGAGCAGTTCTTC. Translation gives CASSLVWGEGLFNEQFF.